The entry that follows covers one TCR beta chain sequence. The assay was immunoSEQ multiplex PCR, and TCRdb's table has in-frame clones only and misses some. The profile covers about 45,000 clones, with more than 80% appearing a single time and 15% taken by the ten largest. J lost 2 bases, V lost 5 bases, and 7 bases had no gene match. The length of the CDR3 is 15 residues. CDR1 MNHEY and CDR2 SMNVEV come from the germline V gene (reference sequence). This entry belongs to a study of OX40 agonist ivuxolimab in advanced cancers. Blood got drawn at baseline, again on cycle 4 day 1, and then on cycle 7 day 1.

The sequencing used CD4+ or CD8+ T cells sorted from blood, collected in a trial of the OX40 agonist ivuxolimab. The V call is TRBV27, the J call TRBJ2-7; 9 bases match TRBD1. The TCR was taken from an adult with an advanced solid tumor such as melanoma, head and neck, liver or kidney cancer. CDR3 in amino acids: CASSGTGWGAYEQYF. CDR3 nucleotides: TGTGCCAGCAGTGGGACAGGGTGGGGGGCCTACGAGCAGTACTTC.